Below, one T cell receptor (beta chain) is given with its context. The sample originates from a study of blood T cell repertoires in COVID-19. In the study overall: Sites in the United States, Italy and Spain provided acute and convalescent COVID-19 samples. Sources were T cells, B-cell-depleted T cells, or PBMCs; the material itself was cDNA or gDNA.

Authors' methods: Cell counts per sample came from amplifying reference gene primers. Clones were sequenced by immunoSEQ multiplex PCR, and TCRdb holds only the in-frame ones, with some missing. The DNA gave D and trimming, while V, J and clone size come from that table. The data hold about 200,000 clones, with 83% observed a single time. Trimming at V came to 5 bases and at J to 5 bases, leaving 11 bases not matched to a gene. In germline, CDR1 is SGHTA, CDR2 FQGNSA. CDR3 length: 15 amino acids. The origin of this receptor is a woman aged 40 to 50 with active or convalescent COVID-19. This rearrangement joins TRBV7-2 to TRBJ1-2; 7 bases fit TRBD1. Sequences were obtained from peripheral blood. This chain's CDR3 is CASSASGRGLYGYTF. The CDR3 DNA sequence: TGTGCCAGCAGCGCTTCCGGGAGGGGGCTTTATGGCTACACCTTC.